This T cell receptor beta chain came from a study of graft-versus-host responses after intestinal transplantation. Study background: After anti-thymocyte globulin induction, recipients took tacrolimus and steroids for around three years. Study-level results: Graft-versus-host to host-versus-graft clonal ratios in allografts were high in patients with graft-donor T cell macrochimerism. Marrow from the recipient contained GvH clones, some of which had appeared first in ileum or blood.

CDR1 and CDR2 (germline): MNHEY, SMNVEV (reference sequence). This CDR3 region has 14 residues. V lost 5 bases and J lost 4; bases outside the gene matches: 6. Clones were read by immunoSEQ multiplex PCR, and TCRdb kept only the in-frame ones, dropping some. Of around 89,000 clones listed, approximately 90% are singletons. In regard to this clone: Its antigen is undetermined.

The genes are TRBV27 and TRBJ1-2; 8 nucleotides line up with TRBD1. Specimen: unstimulated CD8+ T cells sorted from spleen or lymph node cells, collected before transplant. This TCR was sampled from a human donor who was the organ donor for an intestinal transplant. The CDR3 sequence is CASSAQGAGYGYTF. The CDR3 coding sequence is TGTGCCAGCAGTGCCCAGGGGGCTGGCTATGGCTACACCTTC.